A single sample gave rise to the 25 T cell receptor beta chains below, sequenced in a study of T cell responses to AZD1222 COVID-19 vaccine. Repertoires were generated with immunoSEQ multiplex PCR, while TCRdb's copy carries only in-frame clones and drops some. This sample has under 150,000 clones, with about nine tenths found just once. Sequencing was performed on peripheral blood, taken 28 days after the second AZD1222 dose. All receptors come from an adult who received the AZD1222 COVID-19 vaccine.

The genes are TRBV3-1 (or the pseudogene TRBV3-2) and TRBJ1-2; D is ambiguous. Trimming removed 1 base from V and 3 bases from J, with 15 bases in between. The CDR3 is 16 residues long. CDR1 is LGHDT and CDR2 is YNNKEL in the germline V gene (reference sequence). The CDR3, as DNA: TGTGCCAGCAGCCAAGCCCGTGGCGGCCTGTACTATGGCTACACCTTC. This translates into CASSQARGGLYYGYTF.

The chain links TRBV3-1 (or the pseudogene TRBV3-2) to TRBJ1-4, with 7 bases fitting TRBD1. CDR3 size: 14 residues. The junction had 3 bases not matched to a gene; V was cut back by 3 bases and J by 5 bases. The germline gives CDR1 LGHDT, CDR2 YNNKEL (reference sequence). CDR3 loop: CASSQRQGNEKLFF. In DNA form, the CDR3 reads TGTGCCAGCAGCCAGCGACAGGGCAATGAAAAACTGTTTTTT.

The CDR3, as DNA: TGTGCCAGCAGTACTAGCGGGGGTCACACCGGGGAGCTGTTTTTT. Encoded protein: CASSTSGGHTGELFF. V is TRBV6-5 and J is TRBJ2-2; TRBD2 matches at 11 bases. The CDR3 runs 15 residues. The germline V gene has CDR1 MNHEY and CDR2 SVGAGI. Trimming at V came to 5 bases and at J to 3 bases, leaving 2 bases not matched to a gene.

The V gene is TRBV7-2, the J gene TRBJ2-2; D possibly corresponds to TRBD2 (6 bases). Trimming removed 5 bases at V and 4 bases at J, with 26 bases between. The CDR3 sequence is 19 residues long. Germline V gives CDR1 SGHTA, CDR2 FQGNSA. CDR3 bases: TGTGCCAGCAGCCCAGCCCGCGGGGCCTTCTATACGGGCACCGGGGAGCTGTTTTTT. Its translation: CASSPARGAFYTGTGELFF.

The genes are TRBV30 and TRBJ1-2; D not resolved. Germline assignment: CDR1 GTSNPN and CDR2 SVGIG (reference sequence). Trimming took 4 bases from V and 1 from J, leaving 10 bases between them. CDR3 size: 13 residues. CDR3 in DNA: TGTGCCTGGATGTTGAGGTTTAACTATGGCTACACCTTC. It translates to CAWMLRFNYGYTF.

V is TRBV18 and J is TRBJ2-2; tentative D call: TRBD1 (5 bases). Trimming removed 1 base from V and 7 bases from J, with 16 bases in between. Germline V gene sequence: CDR1 KGHSH, CDR2 LQKENI. CDR3 length: 16 amino acids. For the CDR3, the DNA is TGTGCCAGCTCACCACTCTCCGCAGGGTCCGTCGGGGAGCTGTTTTTT. Its translation is CASSPLSAGSVGELFF.

The chain combines TRBV15 with TRBJ2-3, with D unresolved. The CDR3 consists of 13 residues. With 2 bases removed from V and 10 bases from J, the gap between germline ends came to 13 bases. CDR1 and CDR2 (germline): LNHNV, YYDKDF (reference sequence). The CDR3: CATSRSGPDAQYF. Written as DNA, the CDR3 is TGTGCCACCAGCAGATCTGGACCGGATGCGCAGTATTTT.

V gene TRBV7-2 combines with J gene TRBJ2-1; D could derive from TRBD1 or TRBD2 (7 bases each). The CDR3 contains 17 residues. V dropped 3 bases and J dropped 3 bases, with 18 bases sitting between them. CDR1 and CDR2 from the germline V gene are SGHTA and FQGNSA. CDR3 nucleotides: TGTGCCAGCAGCTTTAGTGGGGGGGGACAGATCTACAATGAGCAGTTCTTC. Its translation is CASSFSGGGQIYNEQFF. The entire variable domain, with the rest obtained from reference TRBV7-2 and TRBJ2-1, is as follows: GAGVSQSPSNKVTEKGKDVELRCDPISGHTALYWYRQSLGQGLEFLIYFQGNSAPDKSGLPSDRFSAERTGGSVSTLTIQRTQQEDSAVYLCASSFSGGGQIYNEQFFGPGTRLTVL.

This rearrangement joins TRBV28 to TRBJ2-1; 11 nucleotides agree with TRBD1. CDR1 MDHEN and CDR2 SYDVKM come from the germline V gene. Losses at the gene ends were 7 bases for V and 9 bases for J; bases not matched to a gene: 8. The CDR3 is made up of 14 amino acids. The CDR3 bases are TGTGCCAGCATGAAGGGGACAGGGGGTCGTGAGCAGTTCTTC. This translates into CASMKGTGGREQFF.

V is TRBV15 and J is TRBJ1-2; no firm D call. The CDR3 spans 16 residues. V was cut by 0 bases and J by 3 bases, with 14 bases left in between. Germline CDR1 is LNHNV and CDR2 is YYDKDF (reference sequence). The CDR3 spells CATSRDLLSGYYGYTF. The CDR3 DNA follows: TGTGCCACCAGCAGAGATCTTTTGAGCGGTTACTATGGCTACACCTTC.

The chain joins TRBV19 to TRBJ1-2; no definite D call. Trimming stripped 6 bases from V and 5 bases from J, with 13 bases between. Germline V lookup: CDR1 LNHDA, CDR2 SQIVND (reference sequence). CDR3 length equals 13 residues. CDR3 sequence reads: CASREPTLYGYTF. As DNA, the CDR3 is TGTGCCAGTAGGGAACCGACACTTTATGGCTACACCTTC.

This chain connects TRBV5-1 to TRBJ1-3, with 8 bases identical to TRBD1. The CDR3 contains 14 residues. J was trimmed by 3 bases and V by 3 bases; bases with no gene match: 2. Germline V gene data show CDR1 as SGHRS and CDR2 as YFSETQ. CDR3 DNA sequence: TGCGCCAGCAGCTCTGACAGGGGTGGAAACACCATATATTTT. This translates into CASSSDRGGNTIYF.

The CDR3 loop reads CSARTGESNQPQHF. The CDR3 DNA is TGCAGCGCAAGGACAGGGGAGAGCAATCAGCCCCAGCATTTT. The chain uses TRBV29-1 and TRBJ1-5; 9 nucleotides line up with TRBD1. In germline, CDR1 is SQVTM, CDR2 ANQGSEA. This CDR3 is built from 14 residues. With V trimmed by 7 bases and J by 1 base, 5 bases remained unmatched.

The gene calls are TRBV27 and TRBJ1-1; D gene unclear. This CDR3 has 14 residues. Germline V gene data show CDR1 as MNHEY and CDR2 as SMNVEV (reference sequence). V lost 5 bases to trimming and J lost 4 bases, with 14 bases between them. DNA of the CDR3: TGTGCCAGCAGTACCCGCCACCGGGGCACTGAAGCTTTCTTT. The encoded protein is CASSTRHRGTEAFF.

With respect to this clone: Other DNA sequences in the same sample also yield this CDR3. The V and J genes are TRBV11-2 and TRBJ1-4; 7 bases fit TRBD1. This CDR3 is 15 amino acids long. Germline V gene sequence: CDR1 SGHAT, CDR2 FQNNGV. V gave up 1 base and J gave up 3 bases; unmatched junction bases: 2. The CDR3, as DNA: TGTGCCAGCAGCTTAGTTGGGACAGCTAATGAAAAACTGTTTTTT. This sequence encodes CASSLVGTANEKLFF. Based on the CDR3 plus reference TRBV11-2 and TRBJ1-4, the full variable domain is EAGVAQSPRYKIIEKRQSVAFWCNPISGHATLYWYQQILGQGPKLLIQFQNNGVVDDSQLPKDRFSAERLKGVDSTLKIQPAKLEDSAVYLCASSLVGTANEKLFFGSGTQLSVL.

The rearrangement joins TRBV28 to TRBJ1-1; no firm D call. Trimming left V 3 bases short and J 1 base short, with 6 bases between. This CDR3 has 13 amino acids. Germline V gene sequence: CDR1 MDHEN, CDR2 SYDVKM. CDR3 nucleotide sequence: TGTGCCAGCAGTTTGGGCACGAACACTGAAGCTTTCTTT. Translating gives CASSLGTNTEAFF.

This rearrangement joins TRBV5-5 to TRBJ1-1; TRBD1 might be the D (5 bases). This CDR3 is 14 amino acids long. The V gene's germline CDR1 is SGHKS and CDR2 YYEKEE (reference sequence). Trimming pared 1 base from V and 5 bases from J, leaving 12 bases between. In nucleotides, the CDR3 is TGTGCCAGCAGCTTGCACGGGGGAGAGACTGAAGCTTTCTTT. Residues: CASSLHGGETEAFF.

J is TRBJ1-3 and V is TRBV18; D is ambiguous. The CDR3 consists of 15 residues. Germline V gene sequence: CDR1 KGHSH, CDR2 LQKENI. V was clipped by 1 base and J by 0 bases, with 7 bases between them. Here the CDR3 DNA reads TGTGCCAGCTCACCACTCGGAGACTCTGGAAACACCATATATTTT. This sequence encodes CASSPLGDSGNTIYF.

The CDR3 DNA reads TGTGCCAGCAGTTCGCTTTGGGAGGCGCCCTCCTACAATGAGCAGTTCTTC. The encoded protein is CASSSLWEAPSYNEQFF. The rearrangement joins TRBV27 to TRBJ2-1; D is perhaps TRBD2 (6 bases). This CDR3 is 17 amino acids long. V lost 4 bases and J 0 bases, leaving 16 bases between the germline ends. Germline loops: CDR1 MNHEY, CDR2 SMNVEV (reference sequence).

CDR3 sequence reads: CASSLATGQVGTEAFF. The CDR3 DNA follows: TGCGCCAGCAGCTTGGCCACAGGGCAGGTCGGCACTGAAGCTTTCTTT. The V call is TRBV5-1, the J call TRBJ1-1; D perhaps matches TRBD1 (6 bases). The CDR3 runs to 16 residues. V lost 0 bases and J lost 4, with 16 bases in between. Per the germline V gene, CDR1 is SGHRS and CDR2 is YFSETQ.

The J gene is TRBJ2-1, the V gene TRBV20-1; either TRBD1 or TRBD2 may fit D (6 bases each). V was cut by 4 bases and J by 9 bases, with 7 bases left in between. This CDR3 is 10 amino acids long. Germline CDR1 reads DFQATT; CDR2 reads SNEGSKA (reference sequence). The CDR3 nucleotides read TGCAGTGCTAAGGGGGGTGAGCAGTTCTTC. This sequence encodes CSAKGGEQFF.

This clone was seen a single time. The rearrangement uses TRBV18 and TRBJ2-7; D unresolved. This CDR3 is 14 amino acids long. Germline V gene data show CDR1 as KGHSH and CDR2 as LQKENI. V was clipped by 3 bases and J by 5 bases, with 14 bases between them. The CDR3 DNA reads as TGTGCCAGCTCACCCGTCTTCCATGGGGACGAGCAGTACTTC. It yields the protein CASSPVFHGDEQYF.

This rearrangement joins TRBV4-3 to TRBJ1-1; D ambiguous. Germline values: CDR1 LGHNA, CDR2 YSLEER. The CDR3 has 13 residues. V shed 2 bases and J shed 1 base, with 5 bases lying between them. DNA of the CDR3: TGCGCCAGCAGCCAAACACGGAACACTGAAGCTTTCTTT. It is translated as CASSQTRNTEAFF.

In nucleotides, the CDR3 is TGCGCCAGCAGGGCGACAGGACCCTACGAGCAGTACTTC. Translated: CASRATGPYEQYF. The J gene is TRBJ2-7, the V gene TRBV5-1; tentatively, D is TRBD1 (6 bases). Per the germline V gene, CDR1 is SGHRS and CDR2 is YFSETQ. The length of the CDR3 is 13 residues. V shed 5 bases and J shed 2 bases, with 11 bases lying between them.

The gene calls are TRBV29-1 and TRBJ1-5; maybe TRBD1 (5 bases). Per the germline V gene, CDR1 is SQVTM and CDR2 is ANQGSEA. The CDR3 extends over 12 amino acids. The V and J ends lost 4 bases and 5 bases respectively, with 9 bases between them. CDR3 nucleotide sequence: TGCAGCGTTGGGGACCTCCATCAGCCCCAGCATTTT. It codes for CSVGDLHQPQHF.